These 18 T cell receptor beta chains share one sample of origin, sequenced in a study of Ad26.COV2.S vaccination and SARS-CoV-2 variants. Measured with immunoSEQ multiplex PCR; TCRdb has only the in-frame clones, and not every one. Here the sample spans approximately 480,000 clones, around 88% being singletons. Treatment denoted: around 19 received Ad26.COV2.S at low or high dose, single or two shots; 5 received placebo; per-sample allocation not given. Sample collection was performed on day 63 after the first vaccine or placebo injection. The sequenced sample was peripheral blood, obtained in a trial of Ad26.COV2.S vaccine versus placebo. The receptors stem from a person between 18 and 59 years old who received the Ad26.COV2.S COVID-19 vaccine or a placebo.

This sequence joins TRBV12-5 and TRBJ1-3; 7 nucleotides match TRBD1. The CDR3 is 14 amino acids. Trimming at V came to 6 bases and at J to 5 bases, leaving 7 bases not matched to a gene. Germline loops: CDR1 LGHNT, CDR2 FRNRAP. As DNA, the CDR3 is TGTGCTAGTGGCACAGGGGACTACCGAAACACCATATATTTT. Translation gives CASGTGDYRNTIYF.

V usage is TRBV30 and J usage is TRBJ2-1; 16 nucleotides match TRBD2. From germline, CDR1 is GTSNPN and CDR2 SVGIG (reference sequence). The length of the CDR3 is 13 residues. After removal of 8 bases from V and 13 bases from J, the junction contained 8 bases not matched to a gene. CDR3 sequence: CAGGTSGRAYQFF. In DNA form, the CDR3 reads TGTGCCGGGGGGACTAGCGGGAGGGCCTACCAGTTCTTC.

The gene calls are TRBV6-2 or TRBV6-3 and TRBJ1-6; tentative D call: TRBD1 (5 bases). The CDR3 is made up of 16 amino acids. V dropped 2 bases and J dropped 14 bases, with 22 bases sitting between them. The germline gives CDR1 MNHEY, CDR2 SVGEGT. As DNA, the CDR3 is TGTGCCAGCAGTTACGCGGTTGGGACTCCTAAAGGTTCCCTCCACTTT. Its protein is CASSYAVGTPKGSLHF.

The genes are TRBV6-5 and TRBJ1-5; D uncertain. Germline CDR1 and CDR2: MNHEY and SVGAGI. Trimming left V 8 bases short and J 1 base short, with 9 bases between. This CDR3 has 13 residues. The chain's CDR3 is CASSRLSNQPQHF. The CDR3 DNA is TGTGCCAGCTCGCGGTTGAGCAATCAGCCCCAGCATTTT.

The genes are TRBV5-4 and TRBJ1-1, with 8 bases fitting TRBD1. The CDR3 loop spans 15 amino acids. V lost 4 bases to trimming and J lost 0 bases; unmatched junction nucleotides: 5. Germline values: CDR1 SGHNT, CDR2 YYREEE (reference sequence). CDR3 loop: CASSPDRGVNTEAFF. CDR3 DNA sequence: TGTGCCAGCAGCCCTGACAGGGGAGTGAACACTGAAGCTTTCTTT. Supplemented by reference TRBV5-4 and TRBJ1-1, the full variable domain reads ETGVTQSPTHLIKTRGQQVTLRCSSQSGHNTVSWYQQALGQGPQFIFQYYREEENGRGNFPPRFSGLQFPNYSSELNVNALELDDSALYLCASSPDRGVNTEAFFGQGTRLTVV.

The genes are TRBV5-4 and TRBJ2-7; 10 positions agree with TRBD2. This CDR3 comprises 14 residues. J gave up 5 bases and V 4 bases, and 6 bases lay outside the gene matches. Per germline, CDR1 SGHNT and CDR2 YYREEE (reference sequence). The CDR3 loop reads CASSLAGERDEQYF. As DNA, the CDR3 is TGTGCCAGCAGCCTAGCGGGAGAAAGGGACGAGCAGTACTTC.

The CDR3 nucleotides are TGTGCCAGCACCCAGGGGGGTGAGCAGTTCTTC. This translates into CASTQGGEQFF. The chain links TRBV6-5 to TRBJ2-1, with D maybe TRBD1 (7 bases). The germline gives CDR1 MNHEY, CDR2 SVGAGI. Trimming removed 7 bases from V and 9 bases from J, with 10 bases in between. This CDR3 is 11 amino acids long.

The CDR3 spells CATSDATGRAFF. CDR3 DNA: TGTGCCACCAGTGATGCGACAGGGCGAGCTTTCTTT. This chain uses TRBV24-1 with TRBJ1-1; 7 positions match TRBD1. The CDR3 runs to 12 residues. The germline V gene has CDR1 KGHDR and CDR2 SFDVKD. J lost 10 bases, V lost 3 bases, and 4 bases had no gene match.

CDR3 bases: TGTGCCAGCAGCTTATACACCATAGCGGGAGGGAGCCACAATGAGCAGTTCTTC. Translation: CASSLYTIAGGSHNEQFF. The rearrangement uses TRBV7-9 and TRBJ2-1; 11 nucleotides line up with TRBD2. V lost 2 bases to trimming and J lost 5 bases; unmatched junction nucleotides: 11. The CDR3 loop spans 18 amino acids. Germline V gene lookup returns CDR1 SEHNR and CDR2 FQNEAQ (reference sequence).

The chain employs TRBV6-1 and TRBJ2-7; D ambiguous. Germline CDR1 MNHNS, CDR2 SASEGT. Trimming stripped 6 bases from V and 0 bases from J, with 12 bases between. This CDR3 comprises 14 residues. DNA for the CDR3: TGTGCCAGCAGCCCCCCTGGAGTCTCCTACGAGCAGTACTTC. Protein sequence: CASSPPGVSYEQYF.

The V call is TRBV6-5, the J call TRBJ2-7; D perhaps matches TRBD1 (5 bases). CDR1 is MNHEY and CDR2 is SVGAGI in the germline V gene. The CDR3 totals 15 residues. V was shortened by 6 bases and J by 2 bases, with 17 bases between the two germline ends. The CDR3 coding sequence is TGTGCCAGCAGCCCCGGACACACACAACCCTACGAGCAGTACTTC. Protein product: CASSPGHTQPYEQYF.

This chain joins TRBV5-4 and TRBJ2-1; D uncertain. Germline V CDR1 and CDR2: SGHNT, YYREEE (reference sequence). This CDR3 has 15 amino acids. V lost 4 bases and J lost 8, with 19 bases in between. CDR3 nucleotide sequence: TGTGCCAGCAGCCTAGTCCCGTTTGGGGTGGATGAGCAGTTCTTC. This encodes CASSLVPFGVDEQFF.

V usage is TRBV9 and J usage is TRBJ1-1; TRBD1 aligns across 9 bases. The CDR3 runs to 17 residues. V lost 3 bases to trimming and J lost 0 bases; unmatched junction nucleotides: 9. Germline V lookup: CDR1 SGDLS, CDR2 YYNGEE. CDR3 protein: CASSAGTGRALNTEAFF. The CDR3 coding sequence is TGTGCCAGCAGCGCCGGGACAGGGAGAGCGTTGAACACTGAAGCTTTCTTT.

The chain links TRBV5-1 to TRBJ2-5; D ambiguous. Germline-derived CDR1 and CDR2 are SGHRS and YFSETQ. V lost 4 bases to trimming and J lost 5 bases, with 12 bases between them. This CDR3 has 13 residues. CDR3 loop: CASSKDLLETQYF. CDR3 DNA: TGCGCCAGCAGCAAGGACCTCCTGGAGACCCAGTACTTC.

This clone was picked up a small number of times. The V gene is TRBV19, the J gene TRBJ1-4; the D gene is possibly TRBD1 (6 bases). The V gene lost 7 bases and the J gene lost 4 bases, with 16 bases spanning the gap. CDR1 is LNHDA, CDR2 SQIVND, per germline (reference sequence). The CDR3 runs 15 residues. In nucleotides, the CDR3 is TGTGCCAGTACCGAGGGGGGGACTATTAATGAAAAACTGTTTTTT. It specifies CASTEGGTINEKLFF. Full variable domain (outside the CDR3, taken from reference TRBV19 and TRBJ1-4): DGGITQSPKYLFRKEGQNVTLSCEQNLNHDAMYWYRQDPGQGLRLIYYSQIVNDFQKGDIAEGYSVSREKKESFPLTVTSAQKNPTAFYLCASTEGGTINEKLFFGSGTQLSVL.

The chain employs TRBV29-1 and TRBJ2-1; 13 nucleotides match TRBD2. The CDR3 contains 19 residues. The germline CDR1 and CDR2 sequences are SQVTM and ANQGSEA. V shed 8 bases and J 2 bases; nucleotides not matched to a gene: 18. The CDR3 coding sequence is TGCAGCACCGTCCTCGGACTAGCGGGAGTCAAGGTAACCTACAATGAGCAGTTCTTC. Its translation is CSTVLGLAGVKVTYNEQFF.

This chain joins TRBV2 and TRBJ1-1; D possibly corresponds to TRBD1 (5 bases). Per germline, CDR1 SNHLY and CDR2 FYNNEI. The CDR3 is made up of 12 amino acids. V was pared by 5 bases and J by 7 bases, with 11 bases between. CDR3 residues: CASSSRRGEAFF. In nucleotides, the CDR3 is TGTGCCAGCAGTTCTCGGAGGGGTGAAGCTTTCTTT.

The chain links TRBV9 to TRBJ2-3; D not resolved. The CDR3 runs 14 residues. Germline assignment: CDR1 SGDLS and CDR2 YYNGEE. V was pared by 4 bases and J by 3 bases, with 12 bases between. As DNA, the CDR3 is TGTGCCAGCAGCCCGGTCCCTTGGACAGATACGCAGTATTTT. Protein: CASSPVPWTDTQYF.